This TCR beta chain came from a study of blood T cell repertoires in COVID-19. Across the study: Samples representing acute and convalescent COVID-19 were sourced from the United States, Italy and Spain. PBMCs, B-cell-depleted T cells, or T cells provided the cDNA or gDNA that made up the material.

Measured with immunoSEQ multiplex PCR; TCRdb has only the in-frame clones, and not every one. This table holds about 400,000 clones, about 88% found once. Looked up from germline, CDR1 is KGHSH and CDR2 is LQKENI. The CDR3 has 14 residues. Trimming removed 6 bases from V and 1 base from J, with 12 bases in between. The J gene is TRBJ2-5, the V gene TRBV18; D unresolved. The sequence came from a woman aged 55-75 years with COVID-19, enrolled during active disease. The sequenced material came from peripheral blood. In DNA form, the CDR3 reads TGTGCCAGCTCTTGGAGACCTCGCCAAGAGACCCAGTACTTC. It is translated as CASSWRPRQETQYF.